This section outlines one T cell receptor (beta chain) sequence together with its context. The sample comes from a study of cytomegalovirus exposure and HLA in healthy donors. Both 60 Vbeta primers and 13 Jbeta primers went into the PCR. TCRdb's copy holds only in-frame clones and misses some; the assay was immunoSEQ multiplex PCR. In the table there are about 150,000 clones, roughly 80% of which are singletons. V gave up 6 bases and J gave up 2 bases, with 13 bases separating them. The length of the CDR3 is 14 residues. Looked up from germline, CDR1 is MDHEN and CDR2 is SYDVKM. This chain uses TRBV28 with TRBJ1-2; the D gene is possibly TRBD1 (6 bases). The clonotype comes from a woman aged 45 to 65 in good health and CMV-seropositive. The sample taken for sequencing was PBMCs. CDR3 in DNA: TGTGCCAGCAGGCCCGGGACACCCAACTATGGCTACACCTTC. Its protein product is CASRPGTPNYGYTF.